This passage covers 5 T cell receptor delta chains from one sample sequenced in a study of gammadelta T cells in human blood. TCRdb used CATT to re-call clones from the RT-PCR reads. This table has approximately 2,000 delta-chain clones, about 2.5% appearing once. Source material: Vgamma9Vdelta2 gamma-delta T cells from fetal blood. These TCRs come from a human fetus.

Of note for this clone: The protein held in TCRdb is that of a much larger clone and does not match this DNA's translation at residue 5, likely because of a read error; the protein shown is translated from the DNA. The chain combines TRDV2 with TRDJ3, with TRDD3 matching 7 bases. Germline V lookup: CDR1 GEAIGNYY, CDR2 EKD. CDR3 length: 17 amino acids. Trimming cost V 3 bases and J 2 bases; bases outside gene matches: 6. The CDR3 is CACDPWGLTWDTRQMFF. In DNA form, the CDR3 reads TGTGCCTGTGACCCCTGGGGGCTCACCTGGGACACCCGACAGATGTTTTTC.

There are a few counts of this clone. Given a far larger clone just one base away, this is likely a sequencing read error. This sample includes further DNA sequences coding for the same CDR3. The V call is TRDV2, the J call TRDJ2; 7 nucleotides align to TRDD3. This CDR3 spans 13 amino acids. V shed 0 bases and J 8 bases; nucleotides not matched to a gene: 2. Germline loops: CDR1 GEAIGNYY, CDR2 EKD. CDR3 DNA sequence: TGTGCCTGTGACACCTGGGGGACGGCACAACTCTTCTTT. Protein: CACDTWGTAQLFF.

The V and J genes are TRDV2 and TRDJ3, with 10 bases fitting TRDD3. Germline lookup yields CDR1 GEAIGNYY and CDR2 EKD. This CDR3 is 19 amino acids long. The V and J ends lost 3 bases and 0 bases, in that order; junction bases with no gene match: 7. DNA for the CDR3: TGTGCCTGTGACGAAACTGGGGGATTTCGCTCCTGGGACACCCGACAGATGTTTTTC. Its protein is CACDETGGFRSWDTRQMFF.

In its sample, this clone ranks as medium-sized. The identical CDR3 is also encoded by other nucleotide sequences in the sample. V is TRDV2 and J is TRDJ3; 8 bases are shared with TRDD3. With V trimmed by 0 bases and J by 3 bases, 0 bases remained unmatched. CDR3 size: 16 residues. CDR1 and CDR2 (germline): GEAIGNYY, EKD. CDR3 amino acids: CACDTWGIWDTRQMFF. CDR3 in DNA: TGTGCCTGTGACACCTGGGGGATCTGGGACACCCGACAGATGTTTTTC.

The rearrangement uses TRDV2 and TRDJ1; tentatively, D is TRDD3 (6 bases). TCRdb gives no J gene; it was assigned here by matching the DNA to germline. The germline V gene encodes CDR1 GEAIGNYY and CDR2 EKD. This CDR3 contains 15 residues. Trimming removed 0 bases at V and 0 bases at J, with 10 bases between. As DNA, the CDR3 is TGTGCCTGTGACACCGTTGGGGGGTACACCGATAAACTCATCTTT. Encoded protein: CACDTVGGYTDKLIF.